Shown below are 14 T cell receptor beta chains from a single sample sequenced in a study of cytomegalovirus exposure and HLA in healthy donors. PCR primers comprised 60 Vbeta and 13 Jbeta primers. This table comes from immunoSEQ multiplex PCR, and its TCRdb copy is limited to in-frame clones, with some not included. The sample lists approximately 200,000 clones; more than 70% were seen once. The specimen was PBMCs. These TCRs come from a man aged 25-45 years in good health and CMV-seropositive.

This chain connects TRBV9 to TRBJ2-7; 8 nucleotides line up with TRBD2. This CDR3 region has 13 residues. The junction had 5 bases not matched to a gene; V was cut back by 4 bases and J by 5 bases. CDR1 is SGDLS, CDR2 YYNGEE, per germline. The CDR3 DNA sequence: TGTGCCAGCAGCTCCCGACTAGCGAACGAGCAGTACTTC. Amino acid sequence: CASSSRLANEQYF.

V is TRBV4-3 and J is TRBJ1-2; no clear D gene. Deletions cut 0 bases from V and 0 bases from J, with 11 bases between. The CDR3 has 16 residues. Looked up from germline, CDR1 is LGHNA and CDR2 is YSLEER. The CDR3 DNA reads TGCGCCAGCAGCCAAGACGGTGGTAGCTCTAACTATGGCTACACCTTC. As protein: CASSQDGGSSNYGYTF.

A single count supports this clone. This chain joins TRBV29-1 and TRBJ1-1, with a possible D match to TRBD1 (6 bases). CDR1 and CDR2 from the germline V gene are SQVTM and ANQGSEA. The CDR3 length is 12 residues. Trimming cost V 7 bases and J 5 bases, with 14 bases left between them. The CDR3 region is CSAWEGGTEAFF. DNA for the CDR3: TGCAGCGCATGGGAGGGGGGTACTGAAGCTTTCTTT.

The V and J genes are TRBV9 and TRBJ1-2, with a possible D match to TRBD1 (5 bases). Trimming pared 0 bases from V and 5 bases from J, leaving 11 bases between. The CDR3 totals 14 residues. CDR1 and CDR2 (germline): SGDLS, YYNGEE. CDR3 sequence (DNA): TGTGCCAGCAGCGTAGAAGGGGAGGGGTATGGCTACACCTTC. Translation gives CASSVEGEGYGYTF.

The chain recombines TRBV4-1 with TRBJ2-1; the match to TRBD2 covers 8 bases. The germline gives CDR1 MGHRA, CDR2 YSYEKL. The length of the CDR3 is 15 residues. V lost 1 base to trimming and J lost 5 bases; unmatched junction nucleotides: 4. The CDR3 sequence: CASSQGVAGNNEQFF. CDR3 bases: TGCGCCAGCAGCCAAGGGGTAGCGGGGAACAATGAGCAGTTCTTC.

The chain carries TRBV5-4 and TRBJ2-7, with D maybe TRBD2 (7 bases). The CDR3 spans 14 residues. Trimming pared 4 bases from V and 0 bases from J, leaving 11 bases between. Germline V gene data show CDR1 as SGHNT and CDR2 as YYREEE (reference sequence). CDR3 bases: TGTGCCAGCAGCCCCGGGGGGCTCTCCTACGAGCAGTACTTC. This codes for CASSPGGLSYEQYF.

The J gene is TRBJ2-5, the V gene TRBV29-1; unclear D gene. CDR1 and CDR2 from the germline V gene are SQVTM and ANQGSEA. Trimming cost V 3 bases and J 5 bases, with 16 bases left between them. This CDR3 has 14 amino acids. For the CDR3, the DNA is TGCAGCGTTGAGGCAGGCCAGACATGGGAGACCCAGTACTTC. It translates to CSVEAGQTWETQYF.

The CDR3 bases are TGCGCCAGCAGCCCGACTTCTAACTATGGCTACACCTTC. Its protein is CASSPTSNYGYTF. The V gene is TRBV5-1, the J gene TRBJ1-2, with D unresolved. This CDR3 has 13 residues. Per germline, CDR1 SGHRS and CDR2 YFSETQ. Trimming removed 4 bases from V and 0 bases from J, with 7 bases in between.

The gene calls are TRBV5-1 and TRBJ1-1; 12 nucleotides match TRBD1. Germline CDR1 and CDR2: SGHRS and YFSETQ. The CDR3 runs 17 residues. CDR3 amino acids: CDRTPRGQGAVNTEAFF. The CDR3 nucleotides are TGCGACAGAACCCCCCGGGGACAGGGGGCGGTGAACACTGAAGCTTTCTTT.

The rearrangement uses TRBV7-3 and TRBJ2-2; D unclear. Trimming shortened V by 5 bases and J by 6 bases, and 10 bases separated the two germline ends. Germline CDR1 is SGHTA and CDR2 is FQGTGA. CDR3 length equals 13 residues. CDR3 amino acids: CASSPLQAGELFF. The CDR3 region has the DNA TGTGCCAGCAGCCCATTGCAGGCCGGGGAGCTGTTTTTT.

V and J are TRBV28 and TRBJ2-3, with TRBD2 identical over 7 bases. J gave up 4 bases and V 2 bases, and 3 bases lay outside the gene matches. Germline V gene data show CDR1 as MDHEN and CDR2 as SYDVKM. The CDR3 totals 14 residues. The DNA of the CDR3 is TGTGCCAGCAGTTTACAGGGAGGGGCAGATACGCAGTATTTT. Translating it yields CASSLQGGADTQYF.

The chain recombines TRBV6-5 with TRBJ2-5, with D perhaps TRBD2 (6 bases). This CDR3 has 13 residues. Germline V gene data show CDR1 as MNHEY and CDR2 as SVGAGI. Between the trimmed V and J ends, which lost 4 bases and 5 bases, there was a span of 11 bases. The CDR3 sequence is CASSFGGRETQYF. In DNA form, the CDR3 reads TGTGCCAGCAGTTTCGGGGGTAGGGAGACCCAGTACTTC.

The chain uses TRBV5-1 and TRBJ1-6, with D unresolved. The CDR3 has 15 residues. In germline, CDR1 is SGHRS, CDR2 YFSETQ. Trimming stripped 4 bases from V and 7 bases from J, with 15 bases between. The CDR3 loop reads CASSHNPPENSPLHF. The CDR3, as DNA: TGCGCCAGCAGCCACAATCCACCAGAAAATTCACCCCTCCACTTT.

V gene TRBV11-1 combines with J gene TRBJ1-1; D is uncertain. This CDR3 has 10 amino acids. The ends were cut back, 6 bases at V and 8 bases at J, with 7 bases in the middle. The V gene's germline CDR1 is SGHAT and CDR2 FQDESV (reference sequence). The CDR3 coding sequence is TGTGCCAGCAGTCAGGTAGAAGCTTTCTTT. Amino acid sequence: CASSQVEAFF.